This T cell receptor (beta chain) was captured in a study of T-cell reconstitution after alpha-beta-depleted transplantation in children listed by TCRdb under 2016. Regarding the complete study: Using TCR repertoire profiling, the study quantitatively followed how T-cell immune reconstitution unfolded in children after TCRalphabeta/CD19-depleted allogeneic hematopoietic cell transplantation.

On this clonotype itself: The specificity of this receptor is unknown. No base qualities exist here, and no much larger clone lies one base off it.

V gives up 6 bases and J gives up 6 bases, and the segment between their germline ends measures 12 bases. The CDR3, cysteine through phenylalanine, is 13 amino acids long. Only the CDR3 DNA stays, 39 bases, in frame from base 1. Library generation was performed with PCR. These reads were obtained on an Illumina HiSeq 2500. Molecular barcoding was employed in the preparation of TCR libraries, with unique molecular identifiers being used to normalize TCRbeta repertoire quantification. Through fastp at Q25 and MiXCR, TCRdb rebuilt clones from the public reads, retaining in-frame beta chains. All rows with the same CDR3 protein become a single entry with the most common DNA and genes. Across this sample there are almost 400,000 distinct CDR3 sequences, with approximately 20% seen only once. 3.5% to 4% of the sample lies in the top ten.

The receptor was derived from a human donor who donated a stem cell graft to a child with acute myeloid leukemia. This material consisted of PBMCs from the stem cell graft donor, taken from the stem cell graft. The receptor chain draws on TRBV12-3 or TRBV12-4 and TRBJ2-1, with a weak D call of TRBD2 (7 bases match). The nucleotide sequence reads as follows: TGTGCCAGCAGGAACAGGGAGGGCAATGAGCAGTTCTTC. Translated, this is CASRNREGNEQFF.